This section outlines one T cell receptor (beta chain) sequence together with its context. Its antigen is not known. Other nucleotide sequences from this sample produce the same CDR3. This CDR3 comprises 13 residues. Germline values: CDR1 SGDLS, CDR2 YYNGEE. Trimming removed 0 bases from V and 5 bases from J, with 8 bases in between. This sample is part of a study of shared clonotypes between healthy human individuals. Study conclusions and caveats: An expected dependence of interdonor clonotype sharing on sequencing depth was noted. In the sorted subsets, rarefaction showed sequencing was incomplete despite large depth. Clonotypes that were shared across a few donors made up approximately 5% of naive CD4 clonotypes.

Each sorted subset replicate got 200 ng genomic DNA, about 33,000 genomes. Generated by immunoSEQ multiplex PCR, the TCRdb table keeps only in-frame clones and is missing some. The profile covers about 2.1 million clones, with approximately 94% appearing a single time and 1.5% to 2% taken by the ten largest. Terminally differentiated effector memory CD45RA+ cells were left out of the naive CD8 fraction, which was CD45RO-negative and positively selected for CCR7. Sequenced material: naive CD8+ T cells from PBMCs. This receptor was taken from a man aged 18 to 29 in good health. Some clones in this sample may be carry-over from other donors' samples. V and J are TRBV9 and TRBJ2-5; the D is unclear. The CDR3 bases are TGTGCCAGCAGCGTAGCTACTGGGGAGACCCAGTACTTC. Its translation is CASSVATGETQYF.